A single TCR beta chain is shown here with its context. Its antigen is still unknown. Separation from the roughly 670-subject first cohort characterized the approximately 130-subject validation cohort, to which the donors belonged. Repertoires were generated with immunoSEQ multiplex PCR, while TCRdb's copy carries only in-frame clones and drops some. The data hold about 160,000 clones, with approximately 96% observed a single time. CDR1 SGHTS and CDR2 YDEGEE come from the germline V gene. Trimming took 4 bases from V and 7 from J, leaving 15 bases between them. The CDR3 covers 14 residues. This entry comes from a study of cytomegalovirus exposure and HLA in healthy donors. Study-wide findings and caveats: Cytomegalovirus-associated TCR beta chains were listed, numbering around 150. Most TCR sequences were uncommon, yet certain public TCRs appeared in many donors.

V gene TRBV5-8 combines with J gene TRBJ2-1, with D perhaps TRBD2 (6 bases). This TCR derives from a young woman in good health and CMV-seronegative. The sequencing input was PBMCs. CDR3 DNA sequence: TGTGCCAGCAGCCGAACGGGACTCTGGAATGAGCAGTTCTTC. As protein: CASSRTGLWNEQFF.